These T cell receptor beta chains were read from a single sample in a study of blood T cell repertoires in COVID-19. Sequenced by immunoSEQ multiplex PCR; TCRdb stores in-frame clones only, minus some. The sample has roughly 250,000 clones, about nine tenths seen once. What was sequenced was peripheral blood. The origin of the receptors is a man aged 55-75 years who had recovered from COVID-19. Each CDR3 is given with its conserved first and last residue. Fields, in order: clone size, J gene, CDR3 length, D gene, V gene, CDR3 protein, CDR3 DNA. The D gene is left open where the match is weak. Clone size is stated in some rows and not others, as once, few, many or a class when expanded.

NA TRBJ1-1 15 TRBD1 TRBV5-6 CASSRKPTGKIGAFF TGTGCCAGCAGCCGCAAACCGACAGGGAAAATCGGTGCTTTCTTT
NA TRBJ1-1 17 NA TRBV19 CASSIGGSRVGNTEAFF TGTGCCAGTAGTATTGGGGGGTCTCGGGTGGGTAACACTGAAGCTTTCTTT
NA TRBJ2-5 13 TRBD1 TRBV5-4 CASSLTGRETQYF TGTGCCAGCAGCCTGACAGGGAGAGAGACCCAGTACTTC
NA TRBJ2-5 15 TRBD2 TRBV3-1/TRBV3-2 CASSQYSGGPETQYF TGTGCCAGCAGCCAATACTCGGGGGGACCGGAGACCCAGTACTTC
many TRBJ1-4 14 NA TRBV5-6 CASSFGAKQEKLFF TGTGCCAGCAGCTTTGGTGCCAAACAGGAAAAACTGTTTTTT
NA TRBJ1-2 15 NA TRBV5-1 CASSFTESSNYGYTF TGCGCCAGCAGCTTTACAGAGTCTTCTAACTATGGCTACACCTTC
NA TRBJ2-7 13 TRBD2 TRBV10-3 CAARSRDYYEQYF TGTGCCGCGCGGAGTCGGGACTACTACGAGCAGTACTTC
NA TRBJ1-2 14 NA TRBV2 CASSAGFNLRGYTF TGTGCCAGCAGTGCAGGGTTCAACCTAAGGGGCTACACCTTC
NA TRBJ2-5 15 TRBD1 TRBV18 CASSPLGQGAETQYF TGTGCCAGCTCACCCCTCGGACAGGGGGCGGAGACCCAGTACTTC
NA TRBJ2-2 14 TRBD2 TRBV19 CASSRGGNTGELFF TGTGCCAGTTCCCGGGGGGGGAACACCGGGGAGCTGTTTTTT
NA TRBJ2-2 17 TRBD2 TRBV19 CASSDGFSGGYTGELFF TGTGCCAGTAGTGACGGCTTCAGCGGGGGCTACACCGGGGAGCTGTTTTTT
NA TRBJ2-7 14 NA TRBV18 CASSPTGYSYEQYF TGTGCCAGCTCACCGACAGGATACTCCTACGAGCAGTACTTC
NA TRBJ2-6 20 TRBD1 TRBV12-5 CASGLVRSRDRVSGANVLTF TGTGCTAGTGGTTTGGTAAGGTCTCGGGACAGGGTCTCTGGGGCCAACGTCCTGACTTTC
NA TRBJ1-1 14 NA TRBV18 CASSRSGGNTEAFF TGTGCCAGCTCCCGGAGCGGCGGGAACACTGAAGCTTTCTTT
NA TRBJ1-4 13 NA TRBV29-1 CSAQPTSTEKLFF TGCAGCGCACAACCGACAAGTACGGAAAAACTGTTTTTT
NA TRBJ1-3 12 NA TRBV25-1 CASSERGNTIYF TGTGCCAGCAGTGAACGGGGAAACACCATATATTTT
NA TRBJ1-3 15 NA TRBV28 CASKSAGSSGNTIYF TGTGCCAGCAAATCGGCAGGGTCCTCTGGAAACACCATATATTTT
NA TRBJ1-3 17 TRBD1 TRBV5-1 CASSPGTGLFSGNTIYF TGCGCCAGCAGCCCCGGGACAGGCCTCTTCTCTGGAAACACCATATATTTT
few TRBJ1-2 15 NA TRBV6-5 CASSRTYRGLYGYTF TGTGCCAGCAGTCGGACCTACAGAGGACTCTATGGCTACACCTTC
NA TRBJ2-7 14 NA TRBV5-4 CASSLTGPNYEQYF TGTGCCAGCAGCTTGACAGGTCCAAACTACGAGCAGTACTTC
NA TRBJ1-4 16 NA TRBV18 CASSPRQAATNEKLFF TGTGCCAGCTCACCAAGGCAGGCAGCAACTAATGAAAAACTGTTTTTT
NA TRBJ2-5 14 NA TRBV5-1 CASSLVGSKETQYF TGCGCCAGCAGCTTGGTTGGCTCCAAAGAGACCCAGTACTTC
NA TRBJ1-1 15 NA TRBV10-1 CASTRQLWADTEAFF TGCGCCAGCACCCGACAGCTTTGGGCCGACACTGAAGCTTTCTTT
NA TRBJ2-7 13 NA TRBV5-1 CASSPQNTYEQYF TGCGCCAGCAGCCCACAGAATACCTACGAGCAGTACTTC
NA TRBJ1-5 15 TRBD1 TRBV5-8 CASSLGTGGRQPQHF TGTGCCAGCAGCTTGGGGACAGGGGGGCGGCAGCCCCAGCATTTT
NA TRBJ1-1 15 TRBD1 TRBV11-3 CASSAVLAGGTEAFF TGTGCCAGCAGCGCCGTTCTGGCAGGGGGCACTGAAGCTTTCTTT
NA TRBJ2-5 12 TRBD2 TRBV6-5 CASSSAGETQYF TGTGCCAGCAGTTCAGCGGGGGAGACCCAGTACTTC
NA TRBJ2-2 19 TRBD2 TRBV28 CASSSLGLAGGPSTGELFF TGTGCCAGCAGTTCTTTAGGACTAGCGGGGGGGCCGAGCACCGGGGAGCTGTTTTTT
NA TRBJ1-5 13 TRBD1 TRBV13 CASTFRGNQPQHF TGTGCCAGCACCTTCAGGGGGAATCAGCCCCAGCATTTT
NA TRBJ2-3 22 TRBD2 TRBV15 CATSRENWVGLAGGFSTDTQYF TGTGCCACCAGCAGAGAAAATTGGGTTGGACTAGCGGGGGGTTTTAGCACAGATACGCAGTATTTT
NA TRBJ1-1 14 NA TRBV13 CASSLERPGAEAFF TGTGCCAGCAGCTTGGAGCGACCGGGGGCTGAAGCTTTCTTT
NA TRBJ2-4 16 NA TRBV6-1 CASSEVGRVVQNIQYF TGTGCCAGCAGTGAAGTTGGTCGGGTAGTCCAAAACATTCAGTACTTC
NA TRBJ1-2 16 NA TRBV15 CATSRSSLDSPYGYTF TGTGCCACCAGCAGATCCAGCCTGGACAGCCCCTATGGCTACACCTTC